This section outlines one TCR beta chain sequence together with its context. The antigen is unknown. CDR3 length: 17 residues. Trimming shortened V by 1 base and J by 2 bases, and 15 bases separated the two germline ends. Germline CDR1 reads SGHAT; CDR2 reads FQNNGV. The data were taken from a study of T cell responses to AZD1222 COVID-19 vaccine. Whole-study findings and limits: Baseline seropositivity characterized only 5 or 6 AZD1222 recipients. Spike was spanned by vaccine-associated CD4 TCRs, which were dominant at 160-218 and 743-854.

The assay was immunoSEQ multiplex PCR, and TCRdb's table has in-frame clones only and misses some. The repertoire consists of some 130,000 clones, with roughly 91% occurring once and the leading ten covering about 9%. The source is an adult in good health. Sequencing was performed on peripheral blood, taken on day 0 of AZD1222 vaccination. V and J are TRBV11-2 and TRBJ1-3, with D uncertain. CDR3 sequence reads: CASSLVGGPIPGNTIYF. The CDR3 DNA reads TGTGCCAGCAGCTTAGTAGGAGGACCTATCCCTGGAAACACCATATATTTT.